Listed below are T cell receptor beta chains from one sample, sequenced in a study of a mutant IDH1 vaccine in newly diagnosed glioma. The protocol was immunoSEQ multiplex PCR, while the TCRdb copy is restricted to in-frame clones and leaves out a portion. The repertoire includes roughly 70,000 clones, about 86% of them detected once, and 2.5% to 3.5% sits in the top ten. The material sequenced was PBMCs, taken from a glioma patient treated with radiotherapy, temozolomide or both. Receptors were obtained from a man aged 30 to 39 with glioma. The CDR3 runs from the conserved cysteine through the conserved F or W. Each record gives: V gene, clone size, D gene, J gene, CDR3 protein, CDR3 DNA. The D gene is left open where the match is weak. Not every row has a clone size; where given, it reads once, few, many or a size class.

TRBV4-1	.	TRBD1	TRBJ1-1	CASSQVSQGVANTEAFF	TGCGCCAGCAGCCAAGTATCTCAGGGGGTGGCGAACACTGAAGCTTTCTTT
TRBV27	few	.	TRBJ1-1	CASSFGSSEAFF	TGTGCCAGCAGTTTCGGGTCCTCTGAAGCTTTCTTT
TRBV9	.	.	TRBJ2-5	CASSVDKVQETQYF	TGTGCCAGCAGCGTAGACAAAGTCCAAGAGACCCAGTACTTC
TRBV6-5	.	.	TRBJ1-1	CASRPPGPLNTEAFF	TGTGCCAGCAGACCGCCCGGGCCCCTGAACACTGAAGCTTTCTTT
TRBV19	.	.	TRBJ2-7	CASSPNLGKPALEQYF	TGTGCCAGTAGCCCTAACTTGGGAAAACCAGCGCTGGAGCAGTACTTC
TRBV27	.	.	TRBJ1-1	CASSLYSGGAGTEAFF	TGTGCCAGCAGTTTATATAGCGGGGGGGCTGGGACTGAAGCTTTCTTT
TRBV5-1	.	TRBD2	TRBJ2-3	CASSFDSSGGTALTQYF	TGCGCCAGCAGCTTTGATTCTAGCGGGGGGACCGCTCTCACGCAGTATTTT
TRBV2	few	.	TRBJ1-3	CASSVLHSGNTIYF	TGTGCCAGCAGTGTGTTACACTCTGGAAACACCATATATTTT
TRBV28	.	TRBD1	TRBJ1-1	CASSFDRGRSTEAFF	TGTGCCAGCAGCTTTGACAGGGGACGGTCCACTGAAGCTTTCTTT
TRBV4-1	.	TRBD1	TRBJ1-2	CASSRVQGAHYGYTF	TGCGCCAGCAGCCGAGTTCAGGGGGCCCACTATGGCTACACCTTC
TRBV11-2	.	TRBD2	TRBJ2-1	CASSLERAGGLEQFF	TGTGCCAGCAGCTTAGAACGGGCGGGGGGGCTTGAGCAGTTCTTC
TRBV5-4	.	.	TRBJ2-1	CASSVDIVNEQFF	TGTGCCAGCAGCGTGGACATTGTCAATGAGCAGTTCTTC
TRBV4-1	.	TRBD1	TRBJ2-2	CASSQVSWTGGTGELFF	TGCGCCAGCAGCCAAGTATCTTGGACAGGGGGCACCGGGGAGCTGTTTTTT
TRBV2	.	.	TRBJ1-1	CASSSRGGMGTEAFF	TGTGCCAGCAGTTCTCGGGGTGGAATGGGGACTGAAGCTTTCTTT
TRBV6-4	.	.	TRBJ2-3	CASSDSRLGYSDTQYF	TGTGCCAGCAGTGACTCCAGACTGGGGTATTCTGATACGCAGTATTTT
TRBV5-1	.	.	TRBJ2-3	CASSAGILRTDTQYF	TGCGCCAGCAGCGCCGGGATCTTGAGGACAGATACGCAGTATTTC
TRBV15	.	TRBD1	TRBJ1-4	CATSGRTGGFNEKLFF	TGTGCCACCAGCGGGAGGACAGGGGGGTTTAATGAAAAACTGTTTTTT
TRBV5-1	.	TRBD2	TRBJ2-5	CASSPGSGGPRGTQYF	TGCGCCAGCAGCCCAGGGAGCGGGGGGCCGCGGGGGACCCAGTACTTC
TRBV5-8	.	TRBD1	TRBJ1-4	CASSHGTGATNEKLFF	TGTGCCAGCAGCCATGGGACAGGTGCAACTAATGAAAAACTGTTTTTT
TRBV12-5	.	.	TRBJ2-5	CASGGGQGLQETQYF	TGTGCTAGTGGTGGGGGGCAGGGCCTGCAAGAGACCCAGTACTTC
TRBV23-1	.	TRBD1	TRBJ2-7	CASSQYRGSYGQYF	TGCGCCAGCAGTCAATACAGGGGTTCCTACGGGCAGTACTTC
TRBV7-8	.	.	TRBJ1-6	CASSLESAAGLSSYNSPLHF	TGTGCCAGCAGCTTAGAATCGGCGGCGGGTCTTAGCTCCTATAATTCACCCCTCCACTTT